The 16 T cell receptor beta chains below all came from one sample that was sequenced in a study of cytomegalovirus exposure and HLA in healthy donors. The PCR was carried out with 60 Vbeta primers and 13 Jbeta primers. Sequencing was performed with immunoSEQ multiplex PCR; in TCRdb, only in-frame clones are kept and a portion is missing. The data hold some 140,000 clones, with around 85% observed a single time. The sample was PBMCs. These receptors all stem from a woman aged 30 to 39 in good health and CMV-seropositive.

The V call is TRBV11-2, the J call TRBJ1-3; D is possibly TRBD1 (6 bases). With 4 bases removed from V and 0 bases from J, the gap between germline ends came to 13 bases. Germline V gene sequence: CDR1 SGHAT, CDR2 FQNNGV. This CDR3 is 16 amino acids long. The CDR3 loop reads CASSSGQLSSGNTIYF. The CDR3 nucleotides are TGTGCCAGCAGCTCCGGACAGTTGAGCTCTGGAAACACCATATATTTT.

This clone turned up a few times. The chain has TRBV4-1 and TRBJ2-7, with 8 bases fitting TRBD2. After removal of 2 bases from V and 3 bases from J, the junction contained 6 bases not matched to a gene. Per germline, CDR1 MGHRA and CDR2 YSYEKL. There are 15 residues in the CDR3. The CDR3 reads CASSQYAGGIYEQYF. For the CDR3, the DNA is TGCGCCAGCAGCCAATACGCGGGGGGTATCTACGAGCAGTACTTC.

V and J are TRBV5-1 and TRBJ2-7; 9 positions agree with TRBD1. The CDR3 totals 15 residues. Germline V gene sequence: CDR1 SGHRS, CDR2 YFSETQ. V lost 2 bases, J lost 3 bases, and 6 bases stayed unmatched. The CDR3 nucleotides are TGCGCCAGCAGCTTCCGGACAGGGGAGTTCTACGAGCAGTACTTC. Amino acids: CASSFRTGEFYEQYF.

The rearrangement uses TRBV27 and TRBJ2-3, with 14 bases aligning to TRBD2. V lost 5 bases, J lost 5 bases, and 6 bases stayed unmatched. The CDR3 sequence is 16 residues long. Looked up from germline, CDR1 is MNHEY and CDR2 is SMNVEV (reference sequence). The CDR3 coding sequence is TGTGCCAGCAGTCCTGGACTAGCGGGAGGTATAGATACGCAGTATTTT. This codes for CASSPGLAGGIDTQYF.

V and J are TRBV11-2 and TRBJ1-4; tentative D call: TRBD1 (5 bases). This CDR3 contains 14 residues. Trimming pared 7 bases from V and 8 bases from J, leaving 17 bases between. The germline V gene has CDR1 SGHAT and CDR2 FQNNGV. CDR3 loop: CASKPAGGVEKLFF. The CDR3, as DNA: TGTGCCAGCAAGCCCGCAGGAGGGGTAGAAAAACTGTTTTTT.

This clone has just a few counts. The CDR3 is CASSVEVTGGRYEQFF. The CDR3 DNA reads TGTGCCAGCAGCGTAGAAGTGACAGGGGGCAGGTATGAGCAGTTCTTC. The V and J genes are TRBV9 and TRBJ2-1; TRBD1 agrees at 10 bases. This CDR3 is built from 16 residues. The germline V gene has CDR1 SGDLS and CDR2 YYNGEE. With V trimmed by 0 bases and J by 8 bases, 8 bases remained unmatched.

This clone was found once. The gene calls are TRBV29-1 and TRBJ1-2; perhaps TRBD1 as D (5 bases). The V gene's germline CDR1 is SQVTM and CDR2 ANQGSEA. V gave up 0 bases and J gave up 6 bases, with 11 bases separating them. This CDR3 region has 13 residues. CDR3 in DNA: TGCAGCGTTGAAGAGGCAGGGTTCGATGGCTACACCTTC. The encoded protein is CSVEEAGFDGYTF.

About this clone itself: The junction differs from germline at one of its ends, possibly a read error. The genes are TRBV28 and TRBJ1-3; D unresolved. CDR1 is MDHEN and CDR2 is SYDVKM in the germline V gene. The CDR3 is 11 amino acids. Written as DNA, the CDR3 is TGTGCCAGCGGGAGGGAACCCTTAGTAATTTTT. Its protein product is CASGREPLVIF.

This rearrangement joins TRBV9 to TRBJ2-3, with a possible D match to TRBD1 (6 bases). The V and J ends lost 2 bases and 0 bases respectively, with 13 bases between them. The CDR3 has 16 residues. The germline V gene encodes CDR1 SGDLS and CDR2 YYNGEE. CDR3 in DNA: TGTGCCAGCAGCGTGGGGGTGGGACATAGCACAGATACGCAGTATTTT. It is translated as CASSVGVGHSTDTQYF.

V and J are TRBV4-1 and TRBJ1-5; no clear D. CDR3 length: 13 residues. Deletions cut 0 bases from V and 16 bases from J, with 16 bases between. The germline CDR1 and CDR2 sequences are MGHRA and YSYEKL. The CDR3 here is CASSQDGEGPSHF. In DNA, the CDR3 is TGCGCCAGCAGCCAAGATGGGGAGGGCCCCTCACATTTT.

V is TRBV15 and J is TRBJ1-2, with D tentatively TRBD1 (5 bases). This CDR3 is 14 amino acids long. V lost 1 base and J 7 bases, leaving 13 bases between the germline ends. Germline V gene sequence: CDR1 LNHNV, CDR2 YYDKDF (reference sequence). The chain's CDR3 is CATSRAGQRFGYTF. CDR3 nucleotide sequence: TGTGCCACCAGCAGAGCCGGACAAAGATTTGGCTACACCTTC.

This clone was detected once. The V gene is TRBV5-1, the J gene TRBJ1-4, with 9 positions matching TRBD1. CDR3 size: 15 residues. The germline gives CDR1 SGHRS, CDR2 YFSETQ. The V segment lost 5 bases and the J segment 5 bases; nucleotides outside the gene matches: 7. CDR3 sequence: CASRRAGTGNEKLFF. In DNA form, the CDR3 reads TGCGCCAGCAGACGAGCCGGGACAGGGAATGAAAAACTGTTTTTT.

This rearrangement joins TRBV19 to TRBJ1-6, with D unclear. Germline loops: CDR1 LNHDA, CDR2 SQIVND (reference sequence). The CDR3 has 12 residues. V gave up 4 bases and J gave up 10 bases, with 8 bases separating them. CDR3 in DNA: TGTGCCAGTAGTACCGGAGGCTCACCCCTCCACTTT. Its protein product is CASSTGGSPLHF.

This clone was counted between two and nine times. The CDR3 DNA sequence: TGTGCCAGCAGTTACTCCCGCCCGGGGGTAAACGCAGCTTTCTTT. Translating it yields CASSYSRPGVNAAFF. The chain combines TRBV6-6 with TRBJ1-1; possibly TRBD1 for D (5 bases). V was shortened by 0 bases and J by 10 bases, with 18 bases between the two germline ends. CDR1 and CDR2 from the germline V gene are MNHNY and SVGAGI (reference sequence). This CDR3 spans 15 amino acids.

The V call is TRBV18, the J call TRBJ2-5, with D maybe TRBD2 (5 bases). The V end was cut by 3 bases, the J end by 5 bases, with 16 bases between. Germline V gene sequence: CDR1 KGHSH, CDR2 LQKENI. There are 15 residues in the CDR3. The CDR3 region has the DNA TGTGCCAGCTCACCCCTTTCGGGCGGGTCGGAGACCCAGTACTTC. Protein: CASSPLSGGSETQYF.

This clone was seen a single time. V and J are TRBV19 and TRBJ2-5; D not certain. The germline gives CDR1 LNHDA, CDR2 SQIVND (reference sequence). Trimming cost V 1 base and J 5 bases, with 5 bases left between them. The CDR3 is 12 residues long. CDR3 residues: CASSIAGETQYF. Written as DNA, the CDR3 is TGTGCCAGTAGTATAGCCGGGGAGACCCAGTACTTC.